Below are 26 T cell receptor beta chains sequenced from a single sample in a study of CD8 T cells in ankylosing spondylitis. TCRdb re-derived calls from the 5' RACE reads in MiXCR, one entry per CDR3 protein. The data contain more than 200,000 distinct CDR3 sequences, roughly a quarter of them singletons. The specimen was blood, either unsorted or a sorted T cell fraction (not recorded which). The source is a male donor with ankylosing spondylitis or in good health (not recorded which).

This clonotype showed up just a few times. The rearrangement uses TRBV6-5 and TRBJ2-1; 12 nucleotides align to TRBD2. The germline V gene has CDR1 MNHEY and CDR2 SVGAGI. V trimming: 0 bases; J trimming: 5 bases; junction bases outside the gene matches: 5. The CDR3 length is 17 residues. Here the CDR3 reads CASSYSFGLAGNNEQFF. The CDR3 bases are TGTGCCAGCAGTTACTCGTTTGGACTAGCGGGGAACAATGAGCAGTTCTTC.

This sequence joins TRBV12-3 or TRBV12-4 and TRBJ1-5; D not certain. V was cut by 1 base and J by 5 bases, with 12 bases left in between. The CDR3 spans 15 residues. The CDR3 reads CASSLGDPAYQPQHF. The CDR3 DNA follows: TGTGCCAGCAGTTTAGGCGATCCTGCGTATCAGCCCCAGCATTTT.

This clonotype was found a few times. Here the CDR3 reads CSASGSGGTTDTQYF. CDR3 nucleotide sequence: TGCAGTGCTAGTGGAAGCGGGGGGACCACAGATACGCAGTATTTT. V and J are TRBV20-1 and TRBJ2-3; 9 bases agree with TRBD2. V shed 3 bases and J 2 bases; nucleotides not matched to a gene: 6. This CDR3 has 15 amino acids. Germline CDR1 is DFQATT and CDR2 is SNEGSKA (reference sequence).

The chain recombines TRBV5-6 with TRBJ2-5; 8 positions agree with TRBD2. CDR3 length equals 15 residues. Germline trimming cut 0 bases from V and 3 bases from J; bases unmatched to any gene: 4. Germline-derived CDR1 and CDR2 are SGHDT and YYEEEE. This CDR3 is CASSLEGSGEETQYF. DNA for the CDR3: TGTGCCAGCAGCTTGGAAGGTAGCGGGGAAGAGACCCAGTACTTC. Drawing the rest from reference TRBV5-6 and TRBJ2-5, the complete variable domain is DAGVTQSPTHLIKTRGQQVTLRCSPKSGHDTVSWYQQALGQGPQFIFQYYEEEERQRGNFPDRFSGHQFPNYSSELNVNALLLGDSALYLCASSLEGSGEETQYFGPGTRLLVL.

The J gene is TRBJ2-7, the V gene TRBV20-1; the D gene is possibly TRBD2 (7 bases). This CDR3 spans 15 amino acids. Per the germline V gene, CDR1 is DFQATT and CDR2 is SNEGSKA (reference sequence). The germline V and J ends were trimmed by 5 bases and 4 bases, with 21 bases remaining between them. The CDR3 is CSAASWGRGNYEQYF. The CDR3 DNA reads TGCAGTGCTGCCTCCTGGGGGAGGGGGAATTACGAGCAGTACTTC.

This clonotype came up many times. The chain is built from TRBV20-1 and TRBJ1-5; D is perhaps TRBD1 (5 bases). Trimming pared 6 bases from V and 4 bases from J, leaving 10 bases between. The CDR3 is made up of 12 amino acids. Germline-derived CDR1 and CDR2 are DFQATT and SNEGSKA (reference sequence). The CDR3 bases are TGCAGTGCGAAGGGACCGAATCAGCCCCAGCATTTT. This sequence encodes CSAKGPNQPQHF.

This clonotype was seen only once. The chain is built from TRBV29-1 and TRBJ2-7; weak D call: TRBD1 (6 bases). Trimming cost V 6 bases and J 5 bases, with 17 bases left between them. The CDR3 is 13 residues long. Germline CDR1 is SQVTM and CDR2 is ANQGSEA. As DNA, the CDR3 is TGCAGCGTCAGGGGTATTTTTTCCGACGAGCAGTACTTC. Amino acid sequence: CSVRGIFSDEQYF.

This clonotype was counted only a few times. The chain is built from TRBV5-5 and TRBJ2-2; weak D call: TRBD1 (6 bases). In germline, CDR1 is SGHKS, CDR2 YYEKEE (reference sequence). The CDR3 has 15 residues. Trimming left V 5 bases short and J 7 bases short, with 18 bases between. As DNA, the CDR3 is TGTGCCAGCAGTAACGAAGGGGGACGAGGCGGGGAGCTGTTTTTT. Amino acids: CASSNEGGRGGELFF.

This clonotype was seen at least ten times. The CDR3 protein is CSARRRGDAWDTQYF. CDR3 bases: TGCAGTGCTAGGAGGCGGGGGGACGCATGGGATACGCAGTATTTT. The chain couples TRBV20-1 to TRBJ2-3; 8 bases line up with TRBD2. This CDR3 spans 15 amino acids. Germline-derived CDR1 and CDR2 are DFQATT and SNEGSKA (reference sequence). The V gene end was trimmed by 3 bases and the J gene end by 6 bases; junction bases not matched to a gene: 11.

The chain joins TRBV20-1 to TRBJ2-5; unclear D gene. In germline, CDR1 is DFQATT, CDR2 SNEGSKA (reference sequence). Trimming left V 4 bases short and J 2 bases short, with 11 bases between. The CDR3 is 13 amino acids. Here the CDR3 reads CSAMESAQETQYF. In nucleotides, the CDR3 is TGCAGTGCTATGGAGAGCGCGCAAGAGACCCAGTACTTC.

This chain uses TRBV9 with TRBJ1-1; D unresolved. The CDR3 contains 14 residues. Trimming took off 4 bases at V and 1 base at J, with 11 bases between the two ends. Looked up from germline, CDR1 is SGDLS and CDR2 is YYNGEE. This CDR3 reads CASSPRMENTEAFF. In DNA, the CDR3 is TGTGCCAGCAGCCCACGTATGGAGAACACTGAAGCTTTCTTT.

This clonotype came up many times. The chain recombines TRBV20-1 with TRBJ2-3; the D is unclear. CDR1 is DFQATT, CDR2 SNEGSKA, per germline (reference sequence). CDR3 length: 13 amino acids. Trimming stripped 0 bases from V and 4 bases from J, with 8 bases between. The CDR3 spells CSARDGPSDTQYF. DNA for the CDR3: TGCAGTGCTAGAGATGGGCCGTCAGATACGCAGTATTTT.

This clonotype was observed many times. V gene TRBV20-1 combines with J gene TRBJ2-7; D gene ambiguous. The germline CDR1 and CDR2 sequences are DFQATT and SNEGSKA (reference sequence). This CDR3 is 14 amino acids long. Trimming removed 0 bases at V and 1 base at J, with 10 bases between. The CDR3 protein is CSARDPRRSYEQYF. CDR3 DNA sequence: TGCAGTGCTAGAGATCCCAGGCGGTCCTACGAGCAGTACTTC.

This clonotype was counted many times. The rearrangement uses TRBV20-1 and TRBJ2-7, with TRBD1 matching 8 bases. This CDR3 is built from 14 residues. After removal of 6 bases from V and 6 bases from J, the junction contained 13 bases not matched to a gene. Germline loops: CDR1 DFQATT, CDR2 SNEGSKA (reference sequence). CDR3: CSAGQWTGQGEQYF. The CDR3 region has the DNA TGCAGTGCGGGACAATGGACAGGGCAAGGCGAGCAGTACTTC.

This clonotype was seen ten or more times. This chain connects TRBV29-1 to TRBJ2-5; 7 positions match TRBD1. The CDR3 sequence is 12 residues long. Trimming took 3 bases from V and 2 from J; bases not matched to a gene: 0. Germline CDR1 and CDR2: SQVTM and ANQGSEA. CDR3 sequence reads: CSVDRGQETQYF. The CDR3 bases are TGCAGCGTTGACAGGGGGCAAGAGACCCAGTACTTC.

This clonotype was observed many times. This sequence joins TRBV18 and TRBJ2-7; the match to TRBD1 covers 7 bases. With 3 bases clipped from V and 5 bases from J, the junction kept 1 base outside the gene matches. The CDR3 is made up of 12 amino acids. CDR1 is KGHSH, CDR2 LQKENI, per germline. Here the CDR3 reads CASSPDRDEQYF. CDR3 nucleotide sequence: TGTGCCAGCTCACCCGACAGGGACGAGCAGTACTTC. The full variable domain, its missing parts supplied by reference TRBV18 and TRBJ2-7, is NAGVMQNPRHLVRRRGQEARLRCSPMKGHSHVYWYRQLPEEGLKFMVYLQKENIIDESGMPKERFSAEFPKEGPSILRIQQVVRGDSAAYFCASSPDRDEQYFGPGTRLTVT.

The chain links TRBV25-1 to TRBJ2-1; D remains ambiguous. V shed 3 bases and J shed 4 bases, with 7 bases lying between them. The V gene's germline CDR1 is MGHDK and CDR2 SYGVNS. The CDR3 totals 13 residues. CDR3 sequence reads: CASSDQAYNEQFF. For the CDR3, the DNA is TGTGCCAGCAGTGACCAGGCGTACAATGAGCAGTTCTTC. Full variable domain (rest looked up from reference TRBV25-1 and TRBJ2-1): EADIYQTPRYLVIGTGKKITLECSQTMGHDKMYWYQQDPGMELHLIHYSYGVNSTEKGDLSSESTVSRIRTEHFPLTLESARPSHTSQYLCASSDQAYNEQFFGPGTRLTVL.

This clonotype showed up just a few times. The chain is built from TRBV20-1 and TRBJ2-7; 9 bases are shared with TRBD1. This CDR3 is built from 14 residues. The germline CDR1 and CDR2 sequences are DFQATT and SNEGSKA (reference sequence). V gave up 1 base and J gave up 4 bases; unmatched junction bases: 5. CDR3: CSARGGTGTYEQYF. In DNA, the CDR3 is TGCAGTGCTAGAGGAGGGACAGGGACATACGAGCAGTACTTC.

This clonotype was observed a handful of times. The chain joins TRBV10-3 to TRBJ2-5; 9 bases are a match to TRBD1. CDR3 length: 15 residues. Germline CDR1 is ENHRY and CDR2 is SYGVKD. With 5 bases clipped from V and 2 bases from J, the junction kept 6 bases outside the gene matches. The CDR3 loop reads CAISQFGTGQETQYF. The CDR3 DNA reads as TGTGCCATCAGTCAGTTTGGGACAGGGCAAGAGACCCAGTACTTC.

This clonotype was recorded a few times. The chain links TRBV29-1 to TRBJ2-1; TRBD2 matches 14 bases. CDR3 length: 15 residues. Trimming removed 6 bases from V and 9 bases from J; junction bases left unmatched: 10. Germline V lookup: CDR1 SQVTM, CDR2 ANQGSEA. CDR3 nucleotides: TGCAGCGTCGCCATGACTAGCGGGGGGGAAGGTGAGCAGTTCTTC. Amino acids: CSVAMTSGGEGEQFF.

V is TRBV20-1 and J is TRBJ1-1; D call uncertain. This CDR3 contains 11 residues. Trimming took off 1 base at V and 4 bases at J, with 4 bases between the two ends. The V gene's germline CDR1 is DFQATT and CDR2 SNEGSKA (reference sequence). The CDR3: CSARGSTEAFF. The CDR3 nucleotides read TGCAGTGCTAGAGGAAGCACTGAAGCTTTCTTT.

This clonotype was recorded many times. The rearrangement links TRBV12-3 or TRBV12-4 to TRBJ2-7; 11 bases line up with TRBD1. V shed 1 base, J shed 3 bases, and the junction held 5 bases outside the gene matches. The CDR3 spans 16 residues. The CDR3 bases are TGTGCCAGCAGTTTAGGTGCCGGGACAGGGGGCTACGAGCAGTACTTC. Residues: CASSLGAGTGGYEQYF.

This clonotype was recorded a few times. The gene calls are TRBV10-3 and TRBJ1-1, with 9 bases matching TRBD1. The trim removed 2 bases at V and 12 bases at J, leaving 4 bases unmatched. CDR3 size: 12 residues. CDR1 is ENHRY, CDR2 SYGVKD, per germline. The CDR3 loop is CAISEKGTGTFF. CDR3 sequence (DNA): TGTGCCATCAGTGAGAAGGGGACAGGGACTTTCTTT.

The J gene is TRBJ2-5, the V gene TRBV10-1, with no clear D. The V gene lost 4 bases and the J gene lost 0 bases, with 6 bases spanning the gap. The germline CDR1 and CDR2 sequences are WNHNN and SYGVQD (reference sequence). The CDR3 loop spans 13 amino acids. CDR3 amino acids: CASSARYQETQYF. CDR3 sequence (DNA): TGCGCCAGCAGTGCTAGGTACCAAGAGACCCAGTACTTC.

The sample holds a few counts of this clonotype. The chain couples TRBV20-1 to TRBJ1-5; 9 nucleotides agree with TRBD1. The germline gives CDR1 DFQATT, CDR2 SNEGSKA (reference sequence). V lost 7 bases, J lost 3 bases, and 7 bases stayed unmatched. The CDR3 has 14 residues. The CDR3 region has the DNA TGCAGTGGGCTACAGGGGGCGGACAATCAGCCCCAGCATTTT. It codes for CSGLQGADNQPQHF.

The chain links TRBV4-2 to TRBJ2-5; 11 bases are a match to TRBD2. V shed 0 bases and J 5 bases; nucleotides not matched to a gene: 11. Germline CDR1 LGHNA, CDR2 YNFKEQ. CDR3 length: 18 amino acids. The CDR3 region has the DNA TGTGCCAGCAGCCAAGAATCGGTAGCGGGGGGGCCGGGGGAGACCCAGTACTTC. Protein: CASSQESVAGGPGETQYF.